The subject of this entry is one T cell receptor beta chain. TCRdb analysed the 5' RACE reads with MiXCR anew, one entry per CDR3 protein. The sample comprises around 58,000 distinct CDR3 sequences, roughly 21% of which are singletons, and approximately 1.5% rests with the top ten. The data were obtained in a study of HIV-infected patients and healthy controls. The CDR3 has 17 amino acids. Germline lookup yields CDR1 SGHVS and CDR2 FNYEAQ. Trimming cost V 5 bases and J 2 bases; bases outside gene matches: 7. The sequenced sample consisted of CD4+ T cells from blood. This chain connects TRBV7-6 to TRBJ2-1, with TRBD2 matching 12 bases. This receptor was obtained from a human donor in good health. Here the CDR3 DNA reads TGTGCCAGCAGCCCACAACTAGCGGGGGGAACCTACAATGAGCAGTTCTTC. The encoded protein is CASSPQLAGGTYNEQFF.